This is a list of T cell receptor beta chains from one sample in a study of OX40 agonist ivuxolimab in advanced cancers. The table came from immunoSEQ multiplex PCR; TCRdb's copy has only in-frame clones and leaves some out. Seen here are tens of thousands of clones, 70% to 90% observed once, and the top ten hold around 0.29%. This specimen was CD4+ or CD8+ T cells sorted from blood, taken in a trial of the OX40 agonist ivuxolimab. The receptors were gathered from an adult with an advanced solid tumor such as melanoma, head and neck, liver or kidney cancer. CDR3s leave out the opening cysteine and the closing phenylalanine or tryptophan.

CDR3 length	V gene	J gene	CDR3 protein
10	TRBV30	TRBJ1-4	AWSVGGEKLF
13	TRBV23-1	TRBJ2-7	ASSQWASGVLEQY
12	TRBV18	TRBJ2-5	ASSPPPGAETQY
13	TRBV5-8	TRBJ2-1	ASSTPGQGHNEQF
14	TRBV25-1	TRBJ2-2	ASSRRAGSKTGELF
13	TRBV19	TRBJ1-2	ASSHPQGSNYGYT
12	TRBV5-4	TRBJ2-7	ASSRTASSYEQY
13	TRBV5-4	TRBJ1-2	ASSLGGQSLSSYT
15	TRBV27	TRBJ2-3	ASSYRPSQRGGLTQY
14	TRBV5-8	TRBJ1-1	ASSPRDRGAGTEAF
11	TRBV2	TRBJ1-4	ASKRGGSEKLF